This TCR beta chain was recorded in a study of blood T cell repertoires in COVID-19. Study as a whole: Sites in the United States, Italy and Spain provided acute and convalescent COVID-19 samples. T cells, B-cell-depleted T cells, or PBMCs supplied cDNA or gDNA.

Trimming cost V 2 bases and J 7 bases; bases outside gene matches: 4. This CDR3 spans 14 amino acids. Germline V gene data show CDR1 as MNHNS and CDR2 as SASEGT. Under the authors' procedure: Using reference gene primer amplification, nucleated cell counts were estimated. Generated by immunoSEQ multiplex PCR, the TCRdb table keeps only in-frame clones and is missing some. V and J calls and clone size are given by that table; D and trimming were obtained from the DNA. The sample holds 200,000 to 300,000 clones, approximately 90% seen once. The V call is TRBV6-1, the J call TRBJ2-2, with 7 positions matching TRBD1. The TCR was taken from a man aged 55 to 70 who had recovered from COVID-19. Sequenced sample: peripheral blood. This CDR3 reads CASSENTGDGELFF. The CDR3 region has the DNA TGTGCCAGCAGTGAAAACACAGGGGACGGGGAGCTGTTTTTT.